This TCR beta chain was documented in a study of blood T cell repertoires in COVID-19. Overall study context: Samples of COVID-19 (acute and convalescent) were obtained from the United States, Italy and Spain. Nucleic acid was either cDNA or gDNA, and it came from T cells, B-cell-depleted T cells, or PBMCs.

Original analysis: Amplification with reference gene primers provided the estimates of nucleated cell counts. The method was immunoSEQ multiplex PCR; TCRdb's version includes in-frame clones alone and lacks a portion of them. V, J and clone size were drawn from that table, and D and trimming were deduced from the DNA. Of almost 50,000 clones in the sample, 90% were seen once. This clonotype was obtained from a human donor in a cohort sampled during active COVID-19. Material for sequencing was peripheral blood.

CDR3 sequence reads: CASSEASGSYNEQFF. The CDR3 DNA follows: TGTGCCAGCAGTGAAGCTAGCGGCTCCTACAATGAGCAGTTCTTC. The chain couples TRBV6-1 to TRBJ2-1; D perhaps matches TRBD2 (6 bases). V was pared by 0 bases and J by 0 bases, with 6 bases between. Germline V gene sequence: CDR1 MNHNS, CDR2 SASEGT. CDR3 size: 15 residues.